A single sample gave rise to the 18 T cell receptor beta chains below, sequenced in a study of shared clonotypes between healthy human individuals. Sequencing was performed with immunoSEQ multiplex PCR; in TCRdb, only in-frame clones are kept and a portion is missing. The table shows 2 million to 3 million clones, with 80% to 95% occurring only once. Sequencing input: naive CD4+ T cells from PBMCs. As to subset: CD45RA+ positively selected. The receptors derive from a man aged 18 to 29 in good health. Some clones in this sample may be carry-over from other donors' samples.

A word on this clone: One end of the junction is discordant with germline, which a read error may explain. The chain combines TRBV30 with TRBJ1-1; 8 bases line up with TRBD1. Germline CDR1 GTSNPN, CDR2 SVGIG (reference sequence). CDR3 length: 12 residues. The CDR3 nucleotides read TGCTCAGGGGGCGCAGAGAACACTGAAGCTTTCTTT. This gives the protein CSGGAENTEAFF.

This CDR3 is CASSPGRGWGYTF. Here the CDR3 DNA reads TGTGCCAGCAGCCCTGGGCGGGGCTGGGGCTACACCTTC. V is TRBV5-4 and J is TRBJ1-2, with D perhaps matching TRBD1 (5 bases). V gave up 4 bases and J gave up 8 bases, with 15 bases separating them. The germline V gene has CDR1 SGHNT and CDR2 YYREEE (reference sequence). The CDR3 contains 13 residues.

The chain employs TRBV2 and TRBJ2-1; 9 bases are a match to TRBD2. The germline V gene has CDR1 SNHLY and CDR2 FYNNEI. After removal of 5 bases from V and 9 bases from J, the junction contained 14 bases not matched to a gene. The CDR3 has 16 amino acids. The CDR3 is CASSTVLAGVWVEQFF. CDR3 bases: TGTGCCAGCAGTACCGTTTTAGCGGGAGTGTGGGTTGAGCAGTTCTTC.

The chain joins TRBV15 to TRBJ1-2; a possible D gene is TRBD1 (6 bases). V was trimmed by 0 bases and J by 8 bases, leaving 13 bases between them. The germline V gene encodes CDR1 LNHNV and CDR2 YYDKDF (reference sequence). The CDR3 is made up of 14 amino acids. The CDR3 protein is CATSRERGVRGYTF. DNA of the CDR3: TGTGCCACCAGCAGAGAGAGGGGGGTTCGCGGCTACACCTTC.

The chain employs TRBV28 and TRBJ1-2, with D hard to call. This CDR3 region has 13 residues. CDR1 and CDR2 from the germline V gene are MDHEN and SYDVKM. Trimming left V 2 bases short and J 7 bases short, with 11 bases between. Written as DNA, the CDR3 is TGTGCCAGCAGTTTACTCCCCCTGGGTGGCTACACCTTC. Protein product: CASSLLPLGGYTF.

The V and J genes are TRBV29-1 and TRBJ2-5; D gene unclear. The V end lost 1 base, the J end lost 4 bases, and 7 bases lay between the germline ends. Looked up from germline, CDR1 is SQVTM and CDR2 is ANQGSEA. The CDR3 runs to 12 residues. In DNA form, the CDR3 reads TGCAGCGTTGAAGGTGTGGGAGAGACCCAGTACTTC. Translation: CSVEGVGETQYF.

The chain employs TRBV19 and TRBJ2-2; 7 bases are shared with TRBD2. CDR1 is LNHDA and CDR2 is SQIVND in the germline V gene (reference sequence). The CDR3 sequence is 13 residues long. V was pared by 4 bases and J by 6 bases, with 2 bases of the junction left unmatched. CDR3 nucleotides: TGTGCCAGTAGTACAGGGAGGGCCGGGGAGCTGTTTTTT. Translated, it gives CASSTGRAGELFF.

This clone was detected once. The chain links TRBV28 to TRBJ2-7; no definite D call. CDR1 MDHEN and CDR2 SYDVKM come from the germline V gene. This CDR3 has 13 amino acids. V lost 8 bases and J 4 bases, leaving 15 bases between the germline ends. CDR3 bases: TGTGCCAGCCGCCTCCAGCCAAGTTACGAGCAGTACTTC. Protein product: CASRLQPSYEQYF. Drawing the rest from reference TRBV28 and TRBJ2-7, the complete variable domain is DVKVTQSSRYLVKRTGEKVFLECVQDMDHENMFWYRQDPGLGLRLIYFSYDVKMKEKGDIPEGYSVSREKKERFSLILESASTNQTSMYLCASRLQPSYEQYFGPGTRLTVT.

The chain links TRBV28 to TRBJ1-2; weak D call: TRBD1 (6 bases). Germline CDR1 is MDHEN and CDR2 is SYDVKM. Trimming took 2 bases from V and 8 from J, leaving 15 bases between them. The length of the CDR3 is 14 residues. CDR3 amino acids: CASSLGPQGRGYTF. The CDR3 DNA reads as TGTGCCAGCAGTTTAGGCCCACAGGGTCGGGGCTACACCTTC.

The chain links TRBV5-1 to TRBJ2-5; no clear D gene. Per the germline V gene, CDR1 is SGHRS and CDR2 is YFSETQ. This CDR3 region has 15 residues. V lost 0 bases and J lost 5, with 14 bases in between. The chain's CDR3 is CASSLAAPRRETQYF. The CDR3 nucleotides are TGCGCCAGCAGCTTGGCAGCACCTCGCAGGGAGACCCAGTACTTC.

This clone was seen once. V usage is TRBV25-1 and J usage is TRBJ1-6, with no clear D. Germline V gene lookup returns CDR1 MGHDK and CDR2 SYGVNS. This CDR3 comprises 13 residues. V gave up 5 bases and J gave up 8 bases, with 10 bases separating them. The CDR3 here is CASSSTGYSPLHF. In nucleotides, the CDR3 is TGTGCCAGCAGTTCGACGGGGTATTCACCCCTCCACTTT.

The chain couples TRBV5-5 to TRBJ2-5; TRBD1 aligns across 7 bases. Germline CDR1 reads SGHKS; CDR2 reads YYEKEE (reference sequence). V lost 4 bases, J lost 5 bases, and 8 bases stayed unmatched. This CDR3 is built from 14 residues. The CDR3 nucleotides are TGTGCCAGCAGCCTGAACAGGGGCTGGGAGACCCAGTACTTC. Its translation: CASSLNRGWETQYF. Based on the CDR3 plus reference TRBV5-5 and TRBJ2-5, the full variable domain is DAGVTQSPTHLIKTRGQQVTLRCSPISGHKSVSWYQQVLGQGPQFIFQYYEKEERGRGNFPDRFSARQFPNYSSELNVNALLLGDSALYLCASSLNRGWETQYFGPGTRLLVL.

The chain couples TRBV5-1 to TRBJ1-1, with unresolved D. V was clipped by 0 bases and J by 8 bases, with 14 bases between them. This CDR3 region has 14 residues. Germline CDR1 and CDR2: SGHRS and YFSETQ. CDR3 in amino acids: CASSLALGFGEAFF. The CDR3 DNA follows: TGCGCCAGCAGCTTGGCTCTTGGGTTCGGGGAAGCTTTCTTT.

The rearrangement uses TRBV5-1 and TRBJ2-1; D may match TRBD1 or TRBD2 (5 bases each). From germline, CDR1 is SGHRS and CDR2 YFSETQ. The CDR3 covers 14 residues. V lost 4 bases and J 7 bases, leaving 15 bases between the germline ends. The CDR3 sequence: CASSDTGALNEQFF. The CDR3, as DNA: TGCGCCAGCAGCGACACCGGGGCTTTAAATGAGCAGTTCTTC.

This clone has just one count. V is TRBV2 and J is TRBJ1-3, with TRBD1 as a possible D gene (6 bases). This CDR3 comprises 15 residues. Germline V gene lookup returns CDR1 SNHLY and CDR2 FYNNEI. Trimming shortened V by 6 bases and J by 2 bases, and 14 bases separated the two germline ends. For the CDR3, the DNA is TGTGCCAGCAGGGGATCGACAGGCGCTGGAAACACCATATATTTT. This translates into CASRGSTGAGNTIYF.

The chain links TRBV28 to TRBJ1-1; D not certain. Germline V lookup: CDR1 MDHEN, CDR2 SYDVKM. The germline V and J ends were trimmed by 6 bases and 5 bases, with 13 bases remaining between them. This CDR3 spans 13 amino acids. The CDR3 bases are TGTGCCAGCAGCCCGGGAGTTGAGACTGAAGCTTTCTTT. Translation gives CASSPGVETEAFF.

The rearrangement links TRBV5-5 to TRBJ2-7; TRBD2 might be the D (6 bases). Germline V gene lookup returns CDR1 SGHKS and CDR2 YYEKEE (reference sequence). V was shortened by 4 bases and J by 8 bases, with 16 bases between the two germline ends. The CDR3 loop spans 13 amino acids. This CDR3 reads CASSGEAPTKQYF. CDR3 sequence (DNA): TGTGCCAGCAGCGGGGAGGCGCCTACCAAGCAGTACTTC. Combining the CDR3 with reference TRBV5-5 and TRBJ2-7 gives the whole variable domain DAGVTQSPTHLIKTRGQQVTLRCSPISGHKSVSWYQQVLGQGPQFIFQYYEKEERGRGNFPDRFSARQFPNYSSELNVNALLLGDSALYLCASSGEAPTKQYFGPGTRLTVT.

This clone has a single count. The CDR3 DNA sequence: TGTGCCAGCAGAACGGGGGCGGGCAGGGGGTTTGCTTACGAGCAGTACTTC. It codes for CASRTGAGRGFAYEQYF. The chain carries TRBV28 and TRBJ2-7; the D gene is possibly TRBD1 (7 bases). Germline loops: CDR1 MDHEN, CDR2 SYDVKM. The V end lost 6 bases, the J end lost 4 bases, and 25 bases lay between the germline ends. The length of the CDR3 is 17 residues.